This T cell receptor (beta chain) came from a study of blood T cell repertoires in COVID-19 (dated by TCRdb to the early 2020s). The study in broad terms: Samples from collaborators originated in the United States, Italy and Spain and spanned both the acute and convalescent phases of COVID-19. The sample metadata nearly always contained a de-identified subject ID, COVID-19 status, age in years and sex. The prospective study material was composed of cDNA or gDNA derived from T cells, B-cell-depleted T cells, or PBMCs. Where available, HLA class I and class II types were taken from metadata supplied by the sample provider and were not determined by assay-based typing. The samples were drawn from the first 160 participants of the ongoing ImmuneRACE study and from more than 1,000 subjects provided by 6 global collaborators. The repertoires were released in a freely available public database meant as a resource for research on the immune response to SARS-CoV-2. Deeply sampled blood TCRbeta repertoires from subjects exposed to, actively infected with, or recovered from COVID-19 were included in the dataset.

Summary of the overall study and its limitations: Clinical and demographic metadata were provided uncurated, with the amount varying by source and participant.

The CDR3 numbers 17 residues from cysteine through phenylalanine. The sequence is cut down to CDR3 DNA, 51 bases in frame from base 1. Trimming takes 5 bases off V and 0 bases off J; junction bases not matched to a gene: 6. CDR1 and CDR2, looked up from the germline V gene, are SGHVS and FQNEAQ. One collaborating source in Seattle enrolled patients while the patients were actively infected and followed the patients over time throughout the course of disease. Collaborating institutions collected whole blood in K2EDTA tubes following their own protocols. For TCRbeta analysis, collaborator samples were shipped as frozen whole blood, as isolated PBMCs, or as DNA extracted from either sample type. Details on this clone: Its antigen is currently not known. Base qualities are not recorded, but no much larger clone differs from it by a single base.

TCRbeta CDR3 regions were amplified from genomic DNA using the immunoSEQ Assay, a bias-controlled multiplex PCR. Per the original workflow: Nucleated cell counts per sample were estimated from amplification of reference gene primers within the assay. Sequence reads were collapsed and filtered to measure the absolute abundance of every unique TCRbeta CDR3 rearrangement. Productive Simpson clonality was computed per sample as the square root of Simpson's diversity index over productive rearrangements. TCRdb re-hosts the immuneACCESS table, in-frame sequences only. Its copies lack some clones; in the studies checked, an unresolved V gene accounts for under half of them, and the cause for the rest is not known. The V and J calls and the clone size are those of that table, but D and trimming were determined from the DNA. The sample yields a few hundred thousand clones; about 85% were counted once. The top ten clonotypes cover 0.75% to 0.95% of the sample.

The rearranged segments are TRBV7-8 and TRBJ2-2, and 10 junction bases match TRBD2. Sequenced input: peripheral blood. The clonotype was recovered from a human donor with COVID-19, enrolled during active disease. The donor label of this sample is uncertain. The encoded CDR3 is CASSMKLAGTNTGELFF. The DNA reads TGTGCCAGCAGCATGAAACTAGCGGGAACGAACACCGGGGAGCTGTTTTTT.